This section outlines one T cell receptor beta chain sequence together with its context. Its antigen remains unidentified. This sample is drawn from a study of T cell responses to AZD1222 COVID-19 vaccine. V lost 4 bases and J 2 bases, leaving 10 bases between the germline ends. There are 14 residues in the CDR3. The germline V gene has CDR1 LNHDA and CDR2 SQIVND (reference sequence). The repertoire was sequenced with immunoSEQ multiplex PCR; TCRdb's copy has only in-frame clones and lacks some. The table shows 75,000 to 90,000 clones, with less than 95% occurring only once. Findings and caveats of the study: Only a handful of AZD1222 recipients, five to seven in all, had baseline seropositivity. None of the repertoires were sampled until the peak T cell response had passed. Nearly half of the spike-specific TCRs reportedly recognize variant regions that carry no mutations.

The sample consisted of peripheral blood, taken 28 days after the second AZD1222 dose. The chain uses TRBV19 and TRBJ2-3; no clear D. This TCR was recovered from an adult who received the AZD1222 COVID-19 vaccine. The CDR3 bases are TGTGCCAGTAGTACCGGTCCATCCACAGATACGCAGTATTTT. Translation: CASSTGPSTDTQYF. Combining the CDR3 with reference TRBV19 and TRBJ2-3 gives the whole variable domain DGGITQSPKYLFRKEGQNVTLSCEQNLNHDAMYWYRQDPGQGLRLIYYSQIVNDFQKGDIAEGYSVSREKKESFPLTVTSAQKNPTAFYLCASSTGPSTDTQYFGPGTRLTVL.